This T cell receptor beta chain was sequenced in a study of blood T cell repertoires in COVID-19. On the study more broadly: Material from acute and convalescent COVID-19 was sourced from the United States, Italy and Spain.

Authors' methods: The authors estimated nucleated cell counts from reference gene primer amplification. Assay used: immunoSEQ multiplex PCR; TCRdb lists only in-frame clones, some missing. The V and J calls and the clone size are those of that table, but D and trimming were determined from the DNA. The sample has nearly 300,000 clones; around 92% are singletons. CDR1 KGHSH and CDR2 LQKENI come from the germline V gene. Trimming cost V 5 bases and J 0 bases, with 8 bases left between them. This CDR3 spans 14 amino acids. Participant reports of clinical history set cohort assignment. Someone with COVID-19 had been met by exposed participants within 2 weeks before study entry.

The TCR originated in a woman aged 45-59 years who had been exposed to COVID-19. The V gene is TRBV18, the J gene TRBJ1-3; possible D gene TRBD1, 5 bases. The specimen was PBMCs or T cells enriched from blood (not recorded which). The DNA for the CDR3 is TGTGCCAGCTCAGTTGACAGCTCTGGAAACACCATATATTTT. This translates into CASSVDSSGNTIYF. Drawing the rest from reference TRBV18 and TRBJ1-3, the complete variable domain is NAGVMQNPRHLVRRRGQEARLRCSPMKGHSHVYWYRQLPEEGLKFMVYLQKENIIDESGMPKERFSAEFPKEGPSILRIQQVVRGDSAAYFCASSVDSSGNTIYFGEGSWLTVV.